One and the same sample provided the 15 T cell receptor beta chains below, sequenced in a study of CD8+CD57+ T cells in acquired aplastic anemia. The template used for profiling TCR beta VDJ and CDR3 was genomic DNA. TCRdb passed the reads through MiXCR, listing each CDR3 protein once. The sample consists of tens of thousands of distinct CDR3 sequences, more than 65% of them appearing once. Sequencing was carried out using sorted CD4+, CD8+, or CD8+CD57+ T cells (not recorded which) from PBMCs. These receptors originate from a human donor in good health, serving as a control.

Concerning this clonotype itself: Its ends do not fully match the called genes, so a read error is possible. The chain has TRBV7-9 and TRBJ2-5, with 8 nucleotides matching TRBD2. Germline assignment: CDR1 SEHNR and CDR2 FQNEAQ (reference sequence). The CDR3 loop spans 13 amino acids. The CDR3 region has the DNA TGTGCCAGCAGCCCTCCGGGACTAGAGGCCCAGTACTTC. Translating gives CASSPPGLEAQYF.

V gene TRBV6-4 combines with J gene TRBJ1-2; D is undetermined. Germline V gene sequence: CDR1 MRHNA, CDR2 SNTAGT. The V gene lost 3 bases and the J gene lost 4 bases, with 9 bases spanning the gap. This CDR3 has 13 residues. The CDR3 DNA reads TGTGCCAGCAGTGAACTGTCGGGCTATGGCTACACCTTC. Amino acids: CASSELSGYGYTF.

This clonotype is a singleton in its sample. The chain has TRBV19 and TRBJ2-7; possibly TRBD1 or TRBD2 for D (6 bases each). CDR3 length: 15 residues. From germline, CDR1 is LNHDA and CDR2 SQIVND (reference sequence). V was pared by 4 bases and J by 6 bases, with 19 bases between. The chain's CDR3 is CASSTGDSLAIEQYF. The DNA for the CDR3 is TGTGCCAGTAGTACAGGGGACTCGCTGGCTATCGAGCAGTACTTC. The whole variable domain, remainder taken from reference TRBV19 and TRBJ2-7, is DGGITQSPKYLFRKEGQNVTLSCEQNLNHDAMYWYRQDPGQGLRLIYYSQIVNDFQKGDIAEGYSVSREKKESFPLTVTSAQKNPTAFYLCASSTGDSLAIEQYFGPGTRLTVT.

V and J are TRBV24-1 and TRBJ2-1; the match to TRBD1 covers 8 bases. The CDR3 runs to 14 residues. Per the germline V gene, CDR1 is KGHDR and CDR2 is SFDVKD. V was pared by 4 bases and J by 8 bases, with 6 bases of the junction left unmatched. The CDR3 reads CATSDPDRVYEQFF. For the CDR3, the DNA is TGTGCCACCAGTGACCCGGACAGGGTCTATGAGCAGTTCTTC.

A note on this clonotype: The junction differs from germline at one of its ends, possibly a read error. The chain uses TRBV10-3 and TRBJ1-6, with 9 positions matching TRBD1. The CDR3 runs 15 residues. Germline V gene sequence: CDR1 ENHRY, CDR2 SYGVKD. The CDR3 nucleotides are TGTGCCACCAGTGATTCGGGACAGGGTGGTTCACCCCTCCACTTT. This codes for CATSDSGQGGSPLHF.

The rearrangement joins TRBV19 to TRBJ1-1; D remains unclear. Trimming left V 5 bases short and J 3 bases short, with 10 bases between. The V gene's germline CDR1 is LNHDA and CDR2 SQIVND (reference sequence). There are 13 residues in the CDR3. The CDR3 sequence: CASSLQWDTEAFF. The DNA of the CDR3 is TGTGCCAGTAGTCTGCAGTGGGACACTGAAGCTTTCTTT.

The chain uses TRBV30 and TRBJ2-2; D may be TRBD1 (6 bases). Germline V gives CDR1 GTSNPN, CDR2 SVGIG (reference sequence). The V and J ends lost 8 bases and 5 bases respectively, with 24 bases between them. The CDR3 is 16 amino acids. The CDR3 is CASSSRDKQGTGELFF. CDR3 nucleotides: TGTGCCAGCAGCTCTCGGGACAAGCAAGGGACCGGGGAGCTGTTTTTT.

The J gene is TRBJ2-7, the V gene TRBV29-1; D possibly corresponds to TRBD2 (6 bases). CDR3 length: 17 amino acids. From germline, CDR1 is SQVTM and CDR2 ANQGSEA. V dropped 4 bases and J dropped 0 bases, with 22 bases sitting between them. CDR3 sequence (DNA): TGCAGCGTTGCGGAGGGGAGAGTGGACCTCTTCTCCTACGAGCAGTACTTC. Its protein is CSVAEGRVDLFSYEQYF.

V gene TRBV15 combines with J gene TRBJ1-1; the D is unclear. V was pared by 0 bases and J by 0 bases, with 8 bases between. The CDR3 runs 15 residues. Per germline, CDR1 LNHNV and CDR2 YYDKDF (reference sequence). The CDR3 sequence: CATSRETSMNTEAFF. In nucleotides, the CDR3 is TGTGCCACCAGCAGAGAAACGTCAATGAACACTGAAGCTTTCTTT.

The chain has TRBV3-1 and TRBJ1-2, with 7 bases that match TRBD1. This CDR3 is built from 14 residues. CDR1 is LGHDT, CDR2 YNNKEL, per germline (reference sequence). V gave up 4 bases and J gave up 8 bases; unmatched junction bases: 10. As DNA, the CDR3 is TGTGCCAGCAGCCCAACCACAGGGGAGAAGGGCTACACCTTC. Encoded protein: CASSPTTGEKGYTF.

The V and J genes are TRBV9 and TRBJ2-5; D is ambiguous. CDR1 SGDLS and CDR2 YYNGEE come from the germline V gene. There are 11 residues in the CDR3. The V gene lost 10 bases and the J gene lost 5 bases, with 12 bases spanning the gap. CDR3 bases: TGTGCCGCTCACTCCGGGGAGACCCAGTACTTC. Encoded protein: CAAHSGETQYF.

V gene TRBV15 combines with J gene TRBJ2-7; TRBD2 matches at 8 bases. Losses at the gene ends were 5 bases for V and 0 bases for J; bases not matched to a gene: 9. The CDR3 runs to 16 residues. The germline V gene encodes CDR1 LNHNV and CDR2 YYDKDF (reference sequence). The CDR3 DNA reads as TGTGCCACCAGCCTCCCGAGCGGGGGCAGCTCCTACGAGCAGTACTTC. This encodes CATSLPSGGSSYEQYF. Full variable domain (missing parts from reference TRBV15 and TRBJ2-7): DAMVIQNPRYQVTQFGKPVTLSCSQTLNHNVMYWYQQKSSQAPKLLFHYYDKDFNNEADTPDNFQSRRPNTSFCFLDIRSPGLGDTAMYLCATSLPSGGSSYEQYFGPGTRLTVT.

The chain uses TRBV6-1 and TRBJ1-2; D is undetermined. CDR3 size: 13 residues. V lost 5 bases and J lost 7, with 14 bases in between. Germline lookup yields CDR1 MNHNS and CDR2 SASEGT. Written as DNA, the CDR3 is TGTGCCAGCAGTCGTACCCTGGGCGGTGGCTACACCTTC. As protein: CASSRTLGGGYTF.

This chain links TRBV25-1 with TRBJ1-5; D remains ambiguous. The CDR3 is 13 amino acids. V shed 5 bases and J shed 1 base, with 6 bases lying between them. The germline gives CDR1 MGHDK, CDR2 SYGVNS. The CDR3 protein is CASSQSSNQPQHF. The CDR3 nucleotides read TGTGCCAGCAGTCAGTCAAGCAATCAGCCCCAGCATTTT.

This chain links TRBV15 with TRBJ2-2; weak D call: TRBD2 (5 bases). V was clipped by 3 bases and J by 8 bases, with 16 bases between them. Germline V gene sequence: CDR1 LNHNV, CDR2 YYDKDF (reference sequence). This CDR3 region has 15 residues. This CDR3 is CATSSEGLASGELFF. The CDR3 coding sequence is TGTGCCACCAGCAGCGAGGGTCTAGCTTCGGGGGAGCTGTTTTTT.